This is a list of T cell receptor beta chains from one sample in a study of T cell repertoires in aging, cancer and after chemotherapy. TCRdb reprocessed the multiplex PCR reads with MiXCR, giving one entry per CDR3 protein. Among approximately 2,300 distinct CDR3 sequences listed, over 30% were seen once. The sequenced sample was blood. The receptors were sampled from a human donor with a solid tumor. Each CDR3 is given with its conserved first and last residue. The order of the fields is CDR3 protein, CDR3 DNA, J gene, D gene, V gene, clone size. The D gene is left open where the match is weak. Clone size, where shown, is once, few, many, or a class for clones that have expanded.

CASIREVSTGELFF | TGTGCCAGCATTCGAGAGGTTAGCACCGGGGAGCTGTTTTTT | TRBJ2-2 | - | TRBV7-9 | -
CASSLVGRGLNTEAFF | TGTGCCAGCAGCTTGGTTGGCAGGGGGCTGAACACTGAAGCTTTCTTT | TRBJ1-1 | TRBD1 | TRBV5-6 | -
CASNRDRGYEQYF | TGTGCCAGCAACCGGGACAGGGGCTACGAGCAGTACTTC | TRBJ2-7 | TRBD1 | TRBV6-1 | -
CASSSSLTAGSSNQPQHF | TGTGCCAGCAGTTCAAGTTTAACGGCAGGGTCTAGCAATCAGCCCCAGCATTTT | TRBJ1-5 | - | TRBV27 | few
CASSFQYRNTGELFF | TGTGCCAGTAGTTTTCAATATAGGAACACCGGGGAGCTGTTTTTT | TRBJ2-2 | - | TRBV19 | medium-sized
CASSLAPPGSSGNTIYF | TGTGCCAGCAGCTTGGCCCCCCCAGGGAGCTCTGGAAACACCATATATTTT | TRBJ1-3 | - | TRBV5-5 | -
CASRGGLGQPQHF | TGTGCCAGCAGGGGGGGCCTCGGTCAGCCCCAGCATTTT | TRBJ1-5 | - | TRBV6-5 | once
CASSVLEFGNTIYF | TGTGCCAGTAGTGTCTTGGAGTTTGGAAACACCATATATTTT | TRBJ1-3 | - | TRBV19 | medium-sized
CASSLDGLASGELFF | TGTGCCAGCAGCTTAGATGGACTAGCTTCAGGGGAGCTGTTTTTT | TRBJ2-2 | TRBD2 | TRBV11-2 | -
CASSTRDRGRFRTEAFF | TGTGCCAGTAGTACCCGAGACAGGGGGCGATTTCGGACTGAAGCTTTCTTT | TRBJ1-1 | TRBD1 | TRBV19 | -
CAWSRRQVSSGANVLTF | TGTGCCTGGAGTCGGAGACAGGTTAGCTCTGGGGCCAACGTCCTGACTTTC | TRBJ2-6 | - | TRBV30 | -
CASTVGGYGNTIYF | TGTGCCAGTACCGTGGGTGGGTACGGAAACACCATATATTTT | TRBJ1-3 | - | TRBV19 | few
CASSLGGQPQHF | TGTGCCAGCAGCTTAGGGGGCCAGCCCCAGCATTTT | TRBJ1-5 | - | TRBV7-9 | -
CASSLDGYGYTF | TGTGCCAGCAGCTTGGACGGCTATGGCTACACCTTC | TRBJ1-2 | - | TRBV5-4 | large
CASSSLGTDTQYF | TGTGCCAGCAGCTCTTTGGGAACAGATACGCAGTATTTT | TRBJ2-3 | - | TRBV11-2 | few
CAIRLTGELFF | TGTGCCATCAGGTTAACCGGGGAGCTGTTTTTT | TRBJ2-2 | - | TRBV10-3 | few
CASSLTPRGREQYF | TGCGCCAGCAGCCTAACACCCAGGGGGAGAGAGCAGTACTTC | TRBJ2-7 | TRBD1 | TRBV5-1 | -
CATASLRELFF | TGTGCCACCGCCAGCCTGAGGGAGCTGTTTTTT | TRBJ2-2 | - | TRBV19 | large
CASSQRTERYEQYF | TGTGCCAGCAGCCAACGGACAGAACGCTACGAGCAGTACTTC | TRBJ2-7 | - | TRBV14 | -
CASRLGQANTKAFF | TGTGCCAGCAGGCTAGGGCAGGCGAACACTAAAGCTTTCTTT | TRBJ1-1 | - | TRBV7-2 | -
CASSPLGGAFGSPLHF | TGTGCCAGTAGTCCGCTGGGGGGGGCGTTCGGTTCACCCCTCCACTTT | TRBJ1-6 | - | TRBV19 | -
CASSAGTTQTPATNEKLFF | TGTGCCAGTAGCGCCGGGACAACCCAAACCCCTGCAACTAATGAAAAACTGTTTTTT | TRBJ1-4 | - | TRBV19 | few
CASSISIRTADNLPLHF | TGTGCCAGTAGTATTTCGATACGGACAGCTGATAATTTACCCCTCCACTTT | TRBJ1-6 | - | TRBV19 | -
CASSLGGQALNTEAFF | TGTGCCAGCAGCTTGGGAGGACAGGCATTAAACACTGAAGCTTTCTTT | TRBJ1-1 | TRBD1 | TRBV5-6 | few
CASSPRGPDTQYF | TGTGCCAGCAGCCCCCGGGGGCCAGATACGCAGTATTTT | TRBJ2-3 | - | TRBV7-9 | few